These 7 T cell receptor beta chains were sequenced from one sample in a study of T cell changes during pregnancy in multiple sclerosis. Repertoires were generated with immunoSEQ multiplex PCR, while TCRdb's copy carries only in-frame clones and drops some. The table lists 15,000 or so clones, approximately 86% of them singletons, with 15% to 20% in the top ten. The material was CD8+ T cells from peripheral blood mononuclear cells, obtained in the first trimester of pregnancy. These receptors were taken from a female donor with multiple sclerosis, enrolled in a pregnancy study.

The chain is built from TRBV27 and TRBJ2-1, with TRBD1 matching over 7 bases. The CDR3 runs 16 residues. Germline CDR1 MNHEY, CDR2 SMNVEV (reference sequence). V shed 4 bases and J 0 bases; nucleotides not matched to a gene: 6. CDR3 loop: CASSYYRDSSYNEQFF. DNA of the CDR3: TGTGCCAGCAGTTACTATCGGGACAGCTCCTACAATGAGCAGTTCTTC.

This clone was seen only once. The V call is TRBV6-4, the J call TRBJ2-2; 11 bases line up with TRBD2. V trimming: 5 bases; J trimming: 5 bases; junction bases outside the gene matches: 4. CDR1 and CDR2 (germline): MRHNA, SNTAGT. The CDR3 length is 15 residues. CDR3 DNA: TGTGCCAGCAGTCAGACTAGCGGGGCAACCGGGGAGCTGTTTTTT. It encodes CASSQTSGATGELFF.

The chain links TRBV11-2 to TRBJ2-1; 7 nucleotides agree with TRBD1. V gave up 10 bases and J gave up 5 bases; unmatched junction bases: 8. CDR1 is SGHAT and CDR2 is FQNNGV in the germline V gene. CDR3 size: 13 residues. The CDR3 DNA follows: TGTGCCACCCGAGGGGGCCCCGACAATGAGCAGTTCTTC. Protein sequence: CATRGGPDNEQFF.

V usage is TRBV7-9 and J usage is TRBJ2-7, with D maybe TRBD1 (5 bases). V lost 5 bases, J lost 5 bases, and 10 bases lay in between. Germline V gives CDR1 SEHNR, CDR2 FQNEAQ (reference sequence). The CDR3 runs 12 residues. CDR3 coding DNA: TGTGCCAGCAGCCACGGACACGACGAGCAGTACTTC. This translates into CASSHGHDEQYF.

The V and J genes are TRBV5-8 and TRBJ2-5; D gene unclear. The CDR3 consists of 15 residues. V shed 0 bases and J shed 2 bases, with 11 bases lying between them. Looked up from germline, CDR1 is SGHTS and CDR2 is YDEGEE. The CDR3 DNA follows: TGTGCCAGCAGCTTGGGCGGATCTTCGCAAGAGACCCAGTACTTC. Amino acid sequence: CASSLGGSSQETQYF.

V usage is TRBV21-1 and J usage is TRBJ2-2; the listed D gene, TRBD1, was not tested against the DNA. TRBV21-1 is a pseudogene segment. This CDR3 contains 15 residues. CDR3 region: CASSKGQGVRGELFF. The CDR3 coding sequence is TGTGCCAGCAGCAAGGGACAGGGGGTTCGCGGGGAGCTGTTTTTT.

The chain uses TRBV6-6 and TRBJ2-2, with TRBD1 as a possible D gene (5 bases). The germline V gene has CDR1 MNHNY and CDR2 SVGAGI (reference sequence). Trimming pared 5 bases from V and 6 bases from J, leaving 16 bases between. This CDR3 comprises 15 residues. The CDR3 DNA reads TGTGCCAGCAGTCCTGCTACAGGAAGGCCCGGGGAGCTGTTTTTT. It encodes CASSPATGRPGELFF.